The T cell receptor beta chain described here comes from a study of metastatic and nonmetastatic thyroid tumors. Looking at the study overall: Repertoires from malignant and benign thyroid patients were compared across blood and tumor or nodule tissue. Overall study results and limits: The reported finding was significantly higher TCR beta diversity in malignant thyroid tumors relative to benign nodules, in blood and tumor.

This clone was observed at least ten times. Antigen unknown. With MiXCR, TCRdb reprocessed the PCR reads. The sample lists 35,000 to 40,000 clones; less than 25% were seen once. Per the germline V gene, CDR1 is MGHRA and CDR2 is YSYEKL. V lost 0 bases to trimming and J lost 0 bases; unmatched junction nucleotides: 5. The CDR3 is made up of 17 amino acids. All patients were treatment-naive before thyroid surgery. The V and J genes are TRBV4-1 and TRBJ2-3; 8 bases match TRBD2. Sequenced sample: blood. The origin of this receptor is a female donor with papillary thyroid cancer or a benign thyroid nodule (not recorded which). Some clones in this sample may be carry-over from other donors' samples. The CDR3 DNA follows: TGCGCCAGCAGCCAAGATGGGGCTAGCGGGAGCACAGATACGCAGTATTTT. It encodes CASSQDGASGSTDTQYF.